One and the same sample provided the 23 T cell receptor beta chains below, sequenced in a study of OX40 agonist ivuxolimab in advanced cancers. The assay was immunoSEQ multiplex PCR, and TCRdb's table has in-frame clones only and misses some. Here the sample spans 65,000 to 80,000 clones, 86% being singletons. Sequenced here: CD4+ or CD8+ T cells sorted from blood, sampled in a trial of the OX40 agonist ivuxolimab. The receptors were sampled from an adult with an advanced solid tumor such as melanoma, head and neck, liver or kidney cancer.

Written as DNA, the CDR3 is TGCGCCAGCAGCCCCGGGGAGGGCCACAATGAGCAGTTCTTC. Translating gives CASSPGEGHNEQFF. This chain links TRBV5-1 with TRBJ2-1, with TRBD2 identical over 7 bases. The CDR3 runs to 14 residues. The V gene's germline CDR1 is SGHRS and CDR2 YFSETQ. Losses at the gene ends were 4 bases for V and 5 bases for J; bases not matched to a gene: 6.

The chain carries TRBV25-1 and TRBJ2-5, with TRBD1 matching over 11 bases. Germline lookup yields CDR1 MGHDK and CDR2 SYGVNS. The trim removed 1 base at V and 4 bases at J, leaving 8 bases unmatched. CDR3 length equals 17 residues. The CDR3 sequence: CASSEFPPGQGAETQYF. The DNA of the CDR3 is TGTGCCAGCAGTGAATTCCCCCCAGGACAGGGGGCAGAGACCCAGTACTTC.

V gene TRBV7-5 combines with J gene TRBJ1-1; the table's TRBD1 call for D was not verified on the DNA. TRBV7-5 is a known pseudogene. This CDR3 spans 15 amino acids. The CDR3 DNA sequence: TGTGCCAGAAGTTTGATCCTAAAGGGGTCCGATGAAGCTTTCTTT. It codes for CARSLILKGSDEAFF.

The CDR3: CASRSDRGNQPQHF. The CDR3 coding sequence is TGTGCAAGTCGCTCCGACAGGGGCAATCAGCCCCAGCATTTT. This rearrangement joins TRBV12-2 to TRBJ1-5; no check of the table's D call, TRBD1, against the DNA was made. TRBV12-2 is annotated as a pseudogene. This CDR3 is 14 amino acids long.

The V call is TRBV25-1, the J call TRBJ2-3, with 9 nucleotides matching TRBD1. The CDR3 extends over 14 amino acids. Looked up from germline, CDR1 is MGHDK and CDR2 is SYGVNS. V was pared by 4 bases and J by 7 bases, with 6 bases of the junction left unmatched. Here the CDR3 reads CASSVNTGGYTQYF. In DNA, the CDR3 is TGTGCCAGCAGTGTGAACACAGGGGGCTATACGCAGTATTTT.

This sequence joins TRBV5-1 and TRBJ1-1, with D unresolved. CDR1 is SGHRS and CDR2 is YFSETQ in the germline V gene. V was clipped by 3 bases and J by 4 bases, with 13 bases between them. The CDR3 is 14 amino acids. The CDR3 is CASSWAGFGTEAFF. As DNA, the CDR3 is TGCGCCAGCAGCTGGGCGGGCTTCGGCACTGAAGCTTTCTTT. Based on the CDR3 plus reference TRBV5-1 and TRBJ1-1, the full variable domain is KAGVTQTPRYLIKTRGQQVTLSCSPISGHRSVSWYQQTPGQGLQFLFEYFSETQRNKGNFPGRFSGRQFSNSRSEMNVSTLELGDSALYLCASSWAGFGTEAFFGQGTRLTVV.

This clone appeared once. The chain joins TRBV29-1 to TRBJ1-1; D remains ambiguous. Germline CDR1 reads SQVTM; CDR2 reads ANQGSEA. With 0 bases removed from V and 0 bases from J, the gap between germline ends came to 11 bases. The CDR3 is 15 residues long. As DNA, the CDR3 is TGCAGCGTTGAAGACTACAGACCAATGAACACTGAAGCTTTCTTT. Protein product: CSVEDYRPMNTEAFF.

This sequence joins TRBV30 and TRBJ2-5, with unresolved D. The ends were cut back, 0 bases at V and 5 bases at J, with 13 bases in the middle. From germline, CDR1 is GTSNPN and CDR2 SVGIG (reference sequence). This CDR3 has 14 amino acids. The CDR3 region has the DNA TGTGCCTGGAGTGTACTGAACCGAGGCGAGACCCAGTACTTC. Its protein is CAWSVLNRGETQYF.

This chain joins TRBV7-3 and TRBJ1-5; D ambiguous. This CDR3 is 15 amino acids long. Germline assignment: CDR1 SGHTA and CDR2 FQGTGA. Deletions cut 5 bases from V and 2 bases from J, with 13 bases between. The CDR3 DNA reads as TGTGCCAGCAGCCCCCCGGGCAGCGGCAATCAGCCCCAGCATTTT. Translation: CASSPPGSGNQPQHF.

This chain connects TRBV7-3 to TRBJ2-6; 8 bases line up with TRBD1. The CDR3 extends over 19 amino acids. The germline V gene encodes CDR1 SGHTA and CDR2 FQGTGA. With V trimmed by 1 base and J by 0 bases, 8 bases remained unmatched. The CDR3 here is CASSLMRAGGVSGANVLTF. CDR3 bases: TGTGCCAGCAGCTTAATGCGGGCAGGGGGCGTCTCTGGGGCCAACGTCCTGACTTTC.

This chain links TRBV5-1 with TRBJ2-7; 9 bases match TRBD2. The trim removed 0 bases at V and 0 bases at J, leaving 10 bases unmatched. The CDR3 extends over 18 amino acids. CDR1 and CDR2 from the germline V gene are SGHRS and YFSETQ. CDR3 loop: CASSLVAAAGGSSYEQYF. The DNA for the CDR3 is TGCGCCAGCAGCTTGGTGGCTGCGGCGGGAGGGAGCTCCTACGAGCAGTACTTC.

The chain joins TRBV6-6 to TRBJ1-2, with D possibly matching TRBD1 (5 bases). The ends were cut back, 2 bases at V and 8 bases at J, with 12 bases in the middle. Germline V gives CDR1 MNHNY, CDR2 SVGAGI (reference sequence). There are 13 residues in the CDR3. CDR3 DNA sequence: TGTGCCAGCAGTTACCGGGGCGAAGGAGGCTACACCTTC. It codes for CASSYRGEGGYTF.

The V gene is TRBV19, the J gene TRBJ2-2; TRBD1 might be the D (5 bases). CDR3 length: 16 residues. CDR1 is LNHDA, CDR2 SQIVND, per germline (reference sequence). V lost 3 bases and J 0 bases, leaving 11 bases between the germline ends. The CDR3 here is CASSMFLTANTGELFF. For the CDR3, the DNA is TGTGCCAGTAGTATGTTTTTGACAGCGAACACCGGGGAGCTGTTTTTT.

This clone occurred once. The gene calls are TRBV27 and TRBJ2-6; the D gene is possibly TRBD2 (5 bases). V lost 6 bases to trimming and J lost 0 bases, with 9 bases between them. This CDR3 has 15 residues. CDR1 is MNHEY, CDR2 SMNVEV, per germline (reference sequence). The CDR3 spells CASSPRGSGANVLTF. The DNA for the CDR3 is TGTGCCAGCAGCCCACGGGGCTCTGGGGCCAACGTCCTGACTTTC. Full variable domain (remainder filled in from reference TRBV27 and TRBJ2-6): EAQVTQNPRYLITVTGKKLTVTCSQNMNHEYMSWYRQDPGLGLRQIYYSMNVEVTDKGDVPEGYKVSRKEKRNFPLILESPSPNQTSLYFCASSPRGSGANVLTFGAGSRLTVL.

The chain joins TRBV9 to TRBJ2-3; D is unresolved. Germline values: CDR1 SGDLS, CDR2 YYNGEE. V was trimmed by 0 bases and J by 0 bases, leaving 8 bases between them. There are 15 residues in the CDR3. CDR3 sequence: CASSVEPFSTDTQYF. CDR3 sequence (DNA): TGTGCCAGCAGCGTAGAGCCGTTTAGCACAGATACGCAGTATTTT.

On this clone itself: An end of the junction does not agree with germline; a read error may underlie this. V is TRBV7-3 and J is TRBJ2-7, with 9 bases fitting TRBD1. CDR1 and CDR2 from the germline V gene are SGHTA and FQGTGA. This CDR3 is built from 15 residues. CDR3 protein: CASSHPGQGTYEQYF. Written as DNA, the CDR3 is TGCGCCAGCAGCCACCCGGGACAGGGAACCTACGAGCAGTACTTC.

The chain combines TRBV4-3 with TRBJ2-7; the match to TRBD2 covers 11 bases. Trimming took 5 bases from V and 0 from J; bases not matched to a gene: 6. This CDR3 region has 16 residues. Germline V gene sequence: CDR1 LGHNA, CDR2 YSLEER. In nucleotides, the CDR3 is TGCGCCAGCAGCAAGGGCCTAGCGGGGGGCTCCTACGAGCAGTACTTC. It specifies CASSKGLAGGSYEQYF.

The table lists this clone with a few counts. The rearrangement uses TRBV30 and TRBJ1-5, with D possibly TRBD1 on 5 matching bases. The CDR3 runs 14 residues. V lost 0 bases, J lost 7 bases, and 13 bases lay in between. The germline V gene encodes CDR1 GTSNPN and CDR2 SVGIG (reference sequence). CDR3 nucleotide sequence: TGTGCCTGGAGTGTACAGGCAGGGCGGCAGCCCCAGCATTTT. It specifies CAWSVQAGRQPQHF.

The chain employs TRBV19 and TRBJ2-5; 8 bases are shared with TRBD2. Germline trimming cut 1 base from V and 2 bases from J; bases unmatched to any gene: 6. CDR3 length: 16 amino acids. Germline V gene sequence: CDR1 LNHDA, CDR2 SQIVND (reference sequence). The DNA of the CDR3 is TGTGCCAGTAGTATAGTCCTAGCGGGCGGGCAAGAGACCCAGTACTTC. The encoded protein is CASSIVLAGGQETQYF.

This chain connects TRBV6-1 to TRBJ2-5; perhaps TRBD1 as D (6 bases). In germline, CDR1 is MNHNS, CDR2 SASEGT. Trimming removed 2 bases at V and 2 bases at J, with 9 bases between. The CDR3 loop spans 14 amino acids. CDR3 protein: CASSEITGQETQYF. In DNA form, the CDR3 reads TGTGCCAGCAGTGAAATTACAGGGCAAGAGACCCAGTACTTC.

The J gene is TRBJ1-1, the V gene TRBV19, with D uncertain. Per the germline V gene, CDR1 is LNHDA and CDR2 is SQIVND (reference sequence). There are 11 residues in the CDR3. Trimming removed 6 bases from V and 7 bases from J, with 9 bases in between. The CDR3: CASRQQNEAFF. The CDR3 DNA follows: TGTGCCAGTAGGCAACAGAATGAAGCTTTCTTT.

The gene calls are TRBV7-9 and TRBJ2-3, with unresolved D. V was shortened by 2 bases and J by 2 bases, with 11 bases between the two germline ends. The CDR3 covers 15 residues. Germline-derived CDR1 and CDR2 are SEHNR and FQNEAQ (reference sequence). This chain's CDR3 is CASSLKGNPTDTQYF. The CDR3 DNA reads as TGTGCCAGCAGCTTAAAAGGGAACCCCACAGATACGCAGTATTTT. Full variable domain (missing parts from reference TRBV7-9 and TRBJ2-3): DTGVSQNPRHKITKRGQNVTFRCDPISEHNRLYWYRQTLGQGPEFLTYFQNEAQLEKSRLLSDRFSAERPKGSFSTLEIQRTEQGDSAMYLCASSLKGNPTDTQYFGPGTRLTVL.

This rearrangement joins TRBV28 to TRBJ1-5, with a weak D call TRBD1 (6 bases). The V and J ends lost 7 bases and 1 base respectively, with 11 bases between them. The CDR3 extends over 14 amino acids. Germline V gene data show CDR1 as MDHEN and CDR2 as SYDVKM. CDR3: CASITTGSNQPQHF. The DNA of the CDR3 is TGTGCCAGCATTACGACAGGCAGCAATCAGCCCCAGCATTTT.